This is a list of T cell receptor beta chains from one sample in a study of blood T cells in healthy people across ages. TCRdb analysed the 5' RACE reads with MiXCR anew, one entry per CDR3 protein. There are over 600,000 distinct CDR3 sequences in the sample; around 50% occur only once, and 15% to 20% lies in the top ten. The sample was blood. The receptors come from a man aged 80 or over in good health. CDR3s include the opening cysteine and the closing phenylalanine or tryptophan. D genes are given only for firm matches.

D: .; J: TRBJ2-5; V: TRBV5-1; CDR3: CASSLGAADIQETQYF
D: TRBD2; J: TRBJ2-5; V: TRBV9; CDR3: CASSSRTSGREETQYF
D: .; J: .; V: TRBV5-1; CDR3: CASGASLGGRETQYF
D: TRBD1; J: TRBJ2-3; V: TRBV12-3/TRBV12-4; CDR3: CASSPTGGRTDTQYF
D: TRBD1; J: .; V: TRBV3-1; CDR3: CASSHAGTGVSEQYF
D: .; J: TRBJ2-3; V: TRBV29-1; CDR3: CSVEKRDTQYF
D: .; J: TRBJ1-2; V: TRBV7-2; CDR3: CASSLSRGNYGYTF
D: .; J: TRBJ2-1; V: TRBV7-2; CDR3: CASSLSWSSYNEQFF
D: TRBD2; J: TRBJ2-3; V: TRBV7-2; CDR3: CASSLVQLAGVSATQYF
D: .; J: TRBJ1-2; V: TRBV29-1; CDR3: CSVERDYGYTF
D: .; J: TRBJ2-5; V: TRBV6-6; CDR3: CASSYVPALRETQYF
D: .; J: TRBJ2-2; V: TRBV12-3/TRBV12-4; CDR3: CASNPLVTGELFF
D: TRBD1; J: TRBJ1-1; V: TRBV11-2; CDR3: CASSSRRGQGNTEAFF
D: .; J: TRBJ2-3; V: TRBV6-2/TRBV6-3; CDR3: CASPPGTQYF
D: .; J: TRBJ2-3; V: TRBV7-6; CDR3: CASSSIRGNTDTQYF
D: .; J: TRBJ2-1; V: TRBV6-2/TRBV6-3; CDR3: CASSYSSESSYNEQFF
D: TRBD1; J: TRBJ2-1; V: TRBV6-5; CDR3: CASRGQGAGEQFF
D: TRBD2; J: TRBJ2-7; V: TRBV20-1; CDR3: CSAILAGVYEQYF
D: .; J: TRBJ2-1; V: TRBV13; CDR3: CASSLVDHYNEQFF
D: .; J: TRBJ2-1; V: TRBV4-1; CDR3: CASSQESTGSYNEQFF
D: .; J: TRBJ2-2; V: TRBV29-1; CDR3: CSVEDPGVELFF
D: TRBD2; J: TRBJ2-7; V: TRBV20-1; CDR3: CSATERGTSGGQYF
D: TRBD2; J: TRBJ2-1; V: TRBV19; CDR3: CASSIEPASGNNEQFF
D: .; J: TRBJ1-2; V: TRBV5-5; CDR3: CASSFQQDYGYTF
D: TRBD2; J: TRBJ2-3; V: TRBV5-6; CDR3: CASSLNAGDNTDTQYF
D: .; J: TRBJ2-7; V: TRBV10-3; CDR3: CAISDQGSILEQYF
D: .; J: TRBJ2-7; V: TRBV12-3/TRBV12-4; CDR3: CASSTGQATYEQYF
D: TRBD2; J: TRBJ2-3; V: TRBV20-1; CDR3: CSASSRTSGGAAQYF
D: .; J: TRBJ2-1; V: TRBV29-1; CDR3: CSVLTAYNEQFF
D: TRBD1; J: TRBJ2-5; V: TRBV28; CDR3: CASSMTTGGQETQYF
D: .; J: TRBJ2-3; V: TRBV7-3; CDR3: CASSRNREPDTQYF
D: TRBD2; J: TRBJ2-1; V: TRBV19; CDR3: CASSPGLGGSDEQFF
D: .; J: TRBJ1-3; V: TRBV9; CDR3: CASSPTYFGNTIYF